The clone carrying this TCR beta chain appeared once. The data belong to a study of blood T cell repertoires in COVID-19. About the study: Donors in the United States, Italy and Spain gave samples during acute or convalescent COVID-19. In each case, the material was cDNA or gDNA derived from T cells, B-cell-depleted T cells, or PBMCs.

Per the original methods: Reference gene primers were amplified, and this amplification served to estimate nucleated cell counts. Generated by immunoSEQ multiplex PCR, the TCRdb table keeps only in-frame clones and is missing some. V and J calls and clone size are copied from that table; D and trimming were computed from the DNA. Among 150,000 to 200,000 clones, 86% were seen once, and the ten largest hold more than 3%. V lost 4 bases to trimming and J lost 7 bases, with 15 bases between them. The CDR3 is 15 amino acids. Germline loops: CDR1 SGHRS, CDR2 YFSETQ. J is TRBJ1-6 and V is TRBV5-1; no reliable D call. The specimen was peripheral blood. This clonotype was obtained from a man aged 65 to 79 with acute or convalescent COVID-19. Here the CDR3 DNA reads TGCGCCAGCAGCCCCGGCCCGTCGGGGAATTCACCCCTCCACTTT. Translating gives CASSPGPSGNSPLHF.